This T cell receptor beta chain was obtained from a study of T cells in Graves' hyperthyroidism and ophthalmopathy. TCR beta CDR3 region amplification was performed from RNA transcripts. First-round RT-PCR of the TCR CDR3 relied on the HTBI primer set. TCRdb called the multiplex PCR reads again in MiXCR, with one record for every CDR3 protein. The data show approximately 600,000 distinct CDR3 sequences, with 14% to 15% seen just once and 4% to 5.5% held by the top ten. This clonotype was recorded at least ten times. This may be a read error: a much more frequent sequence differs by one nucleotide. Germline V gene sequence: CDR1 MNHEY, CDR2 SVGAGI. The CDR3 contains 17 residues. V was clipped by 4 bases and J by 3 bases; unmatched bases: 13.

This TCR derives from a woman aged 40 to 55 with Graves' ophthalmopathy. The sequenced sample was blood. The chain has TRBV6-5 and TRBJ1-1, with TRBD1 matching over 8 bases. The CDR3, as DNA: TGTGCCAGCAGTTTAAGGACAGGGAAAGGGACGGACACTGAAGCTTTCTTT. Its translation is CASSLRTGKGTDTEAFF.